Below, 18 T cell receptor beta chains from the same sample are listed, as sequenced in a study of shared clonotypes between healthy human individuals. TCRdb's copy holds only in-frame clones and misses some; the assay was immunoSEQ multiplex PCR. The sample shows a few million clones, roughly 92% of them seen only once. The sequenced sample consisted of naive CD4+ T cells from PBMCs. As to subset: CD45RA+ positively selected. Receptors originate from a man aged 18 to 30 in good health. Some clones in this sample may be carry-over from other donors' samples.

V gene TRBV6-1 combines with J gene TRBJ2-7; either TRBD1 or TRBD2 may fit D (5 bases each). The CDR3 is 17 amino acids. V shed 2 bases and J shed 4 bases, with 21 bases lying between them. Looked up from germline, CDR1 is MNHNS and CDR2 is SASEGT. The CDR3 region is CASSENGVWQGGYEQYF. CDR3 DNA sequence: TGTGCCAGCAGTGAAAATGGTGTCTGGCAGGGCGGGTACGAGCAGTACTTC.

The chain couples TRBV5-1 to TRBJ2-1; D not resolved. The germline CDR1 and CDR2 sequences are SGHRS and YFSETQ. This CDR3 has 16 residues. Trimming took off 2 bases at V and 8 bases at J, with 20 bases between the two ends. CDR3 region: CASSFNMISLVDEQFF. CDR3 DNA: TGCGCCAGCAGCTTCAATATGATTAGCCTTGTGGATGAGCAGTTCTTC.

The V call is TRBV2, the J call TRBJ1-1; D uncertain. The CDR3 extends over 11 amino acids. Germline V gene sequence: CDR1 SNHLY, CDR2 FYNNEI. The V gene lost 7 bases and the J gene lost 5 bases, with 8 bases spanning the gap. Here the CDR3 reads CASKYRTEAFF. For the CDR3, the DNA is TGTGCCAGCAAATATAGGACTGAAGCTTTCTTT. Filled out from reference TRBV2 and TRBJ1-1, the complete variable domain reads EPEVTQTPSHQVTQMGQEVILRCVPISNHLYFYWYRQILGQKVEFLVSFYNNEISEKSEIFDDQFSVERPDGSNFTLKIRSTKLEDSAMYFCASKYRTEAFFGQGTRLTVV.

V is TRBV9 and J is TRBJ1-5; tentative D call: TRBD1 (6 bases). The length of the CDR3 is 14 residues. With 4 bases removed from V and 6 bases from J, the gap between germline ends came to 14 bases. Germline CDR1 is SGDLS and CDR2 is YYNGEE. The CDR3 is CASSSRQAGQPQHF. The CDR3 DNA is TGTGCCAGCAGCTCCCGACAGGCGGGTCAGCCCCAGCATTTT.

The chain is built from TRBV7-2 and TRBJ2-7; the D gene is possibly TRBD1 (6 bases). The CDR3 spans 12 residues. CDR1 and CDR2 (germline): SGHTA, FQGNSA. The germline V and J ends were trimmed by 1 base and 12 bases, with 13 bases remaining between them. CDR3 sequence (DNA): TGTGCCAGCAGCTTAGTGGGGGCGAGTACGTACTTC. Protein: CASSLVGASTYF. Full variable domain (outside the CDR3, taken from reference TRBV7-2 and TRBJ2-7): GAGVSQSPSNKVTEKGKDVELRCDPISGHTALYWYRQSLGQGLEFLIYFQGNSAPDKSGLPSDRFSAERTGGSVSTLTIQRTQQEDSAVYLCASSLVGASTYFGPGTRLTVT.

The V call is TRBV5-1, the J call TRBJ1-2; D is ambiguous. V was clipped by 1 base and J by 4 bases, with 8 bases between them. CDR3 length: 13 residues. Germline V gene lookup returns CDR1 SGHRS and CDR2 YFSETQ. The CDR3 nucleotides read TGCGCCAGCAGCTTGTGGCCAGGCTATGGCTACACCTTC. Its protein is CASSLWPGYGYTF.

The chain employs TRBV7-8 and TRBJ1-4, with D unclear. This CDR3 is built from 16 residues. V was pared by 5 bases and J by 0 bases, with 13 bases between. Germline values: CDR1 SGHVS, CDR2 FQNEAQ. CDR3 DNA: TGTGCCAGCAGCAAGCGGGAGTTTCCAACTAATGAAAAACTGTTTTTT. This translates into CASSKREFPTNEKLFF.

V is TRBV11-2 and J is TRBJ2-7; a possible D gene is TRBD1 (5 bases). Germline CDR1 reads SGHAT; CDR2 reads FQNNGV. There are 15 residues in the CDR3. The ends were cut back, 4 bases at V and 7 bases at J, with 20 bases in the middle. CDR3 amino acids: CASSSLGQGMSEQYF. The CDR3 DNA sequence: TGTGCCAGCAGCTCGCTTGGCCAGGGTATGTCGGAGCAGTACTTC.

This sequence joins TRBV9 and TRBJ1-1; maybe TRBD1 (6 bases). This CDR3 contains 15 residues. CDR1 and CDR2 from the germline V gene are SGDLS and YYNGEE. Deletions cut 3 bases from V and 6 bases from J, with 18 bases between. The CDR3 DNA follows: TGTGCCAGCAGCGCGCCCGGGGGGGCGATTGCTGAAGCTTTCTTT. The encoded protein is CASSAPGGAIAEAFF.

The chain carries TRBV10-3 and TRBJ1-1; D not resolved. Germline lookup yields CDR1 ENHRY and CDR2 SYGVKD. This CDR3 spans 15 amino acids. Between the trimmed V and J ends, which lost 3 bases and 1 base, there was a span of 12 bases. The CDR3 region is CAISELGMANTEAFF. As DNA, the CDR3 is TGTGCCATCAGTGAATTAGGGATGGCGAACACTGAAGCTTTCTTT.

This CDR3 reads CASSLGTIYGYTF. The CDR3 coding sequence is TGTGCCAGCAGCTTAGGGACAATCTATGGCTACACCTTC. The chain has TRBV7-6 and TRBJ1-2; TRBD1 might be the D (5 bases). The ends were cut back, 1 base at V and 4 bases at J, with 7 bases in the middle. This CDR3 is built from 13 residues. Germline V gene sequence: CDR1 SGHVS, CDR2 FNYEAQ.

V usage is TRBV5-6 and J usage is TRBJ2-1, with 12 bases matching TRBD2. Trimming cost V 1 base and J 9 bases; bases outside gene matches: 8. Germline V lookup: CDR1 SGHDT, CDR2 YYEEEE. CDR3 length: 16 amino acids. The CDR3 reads CASSLRASGRAREQFF. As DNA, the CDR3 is TGTGCCAGCAGCTTGAGGGCTAGCGGGAGGGCCCGTGAGCAGTTCTTC.

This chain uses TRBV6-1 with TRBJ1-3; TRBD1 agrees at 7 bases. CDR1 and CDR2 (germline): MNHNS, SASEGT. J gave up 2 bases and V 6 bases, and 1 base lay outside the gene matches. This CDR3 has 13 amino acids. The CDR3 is CASRQGAGNTIYF. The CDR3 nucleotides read TGTGCCAGCAGGCAGGGGGCTGGAAACACCATATATTTT.

CDR3 sequence: CASKLAGSSYEQYF. DNA for the CDR3: TGTGCCAGCAAATTGGCGGGAAGCTCCTACGAGCAGTACTTC. The chain is built from TRBV28 and TRBJ2-7; D may be TRBD2 (6 bases). The CDR3 is 14 residues long. Per the germline V gene, CDR1 is MDHEN and CDR2 is SYDVKM. The V end was cut by 7 bases, the J end by 0 bases, with 13 bases between.

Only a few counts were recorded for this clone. The chain's CDR3 is CASSFVVNQPVYGYTF. As DNA, the CDR3 is TGCGCCAGCAGCTTTGTGGTGAACCAACCTGTCTATGGCTACACCTTC. The chain combines TRBV5-1 with TRBJ1-2; no clear D. The germline CDR1 and CDR2 sequences are SGHRS and YFSETQ. The V end lost 2 bases, the J end lost 4 bases, and 18 bases lay between the germline ends. The CDR3 covers 16 residues.

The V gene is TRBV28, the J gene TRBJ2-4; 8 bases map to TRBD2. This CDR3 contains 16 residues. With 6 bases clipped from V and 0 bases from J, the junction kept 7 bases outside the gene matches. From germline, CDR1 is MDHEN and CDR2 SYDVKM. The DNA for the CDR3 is TGTGCCAGCAGCCCGACTAGCGCACTAGCCAAAAACATTCAGTACTTC. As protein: CASSPTSALAKNIQYF.

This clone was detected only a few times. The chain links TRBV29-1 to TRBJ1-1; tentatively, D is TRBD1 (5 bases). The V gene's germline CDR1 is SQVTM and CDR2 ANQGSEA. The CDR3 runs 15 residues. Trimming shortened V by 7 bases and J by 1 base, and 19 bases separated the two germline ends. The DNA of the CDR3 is TGCAGCGCCGCATTCCCAGGGCTCACGAACACTGAAGCTTTCTTT. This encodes CSAAFPGLTNTEAFF.

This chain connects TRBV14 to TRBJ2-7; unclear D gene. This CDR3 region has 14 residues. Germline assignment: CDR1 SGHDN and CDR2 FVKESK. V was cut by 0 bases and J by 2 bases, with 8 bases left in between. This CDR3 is CASSQDSDTYEQYF. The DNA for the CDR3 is TGTGCCAGCAGCCAAGATAGTGATACCTACGAGCAGTACTTC.